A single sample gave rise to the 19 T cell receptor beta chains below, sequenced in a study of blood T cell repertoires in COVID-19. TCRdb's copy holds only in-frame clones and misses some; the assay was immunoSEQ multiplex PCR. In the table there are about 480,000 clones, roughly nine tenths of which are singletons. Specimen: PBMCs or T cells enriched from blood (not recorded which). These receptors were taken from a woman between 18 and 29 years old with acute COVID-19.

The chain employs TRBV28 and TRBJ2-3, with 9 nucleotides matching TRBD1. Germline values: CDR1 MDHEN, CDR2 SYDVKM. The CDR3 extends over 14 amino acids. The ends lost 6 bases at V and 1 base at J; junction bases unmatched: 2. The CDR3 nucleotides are TGTGCCAGCAGCCGGGACAGGGGCACAGATACGCAGTATTTT. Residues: CASSRDRGTDTQYF. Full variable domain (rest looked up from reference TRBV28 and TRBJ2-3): DVKVTQSSRYLVKRTGEKVFLECVQDMDHENMFWYRQDPGLGLRLIYFSYDVKMKEKGDIPEGYSVSREKKERFSLILESASTNQTSMYLCASSRDRGTDTQYFGPGTRLTVL.

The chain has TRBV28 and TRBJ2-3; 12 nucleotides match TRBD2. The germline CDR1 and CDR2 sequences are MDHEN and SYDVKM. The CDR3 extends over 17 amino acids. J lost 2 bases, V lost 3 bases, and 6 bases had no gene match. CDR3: CASSFVTSGGLTDTQYF. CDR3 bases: TGTGCCAGCAGTTTCGTGACTAGCGGGGGACTCACAGATACGCAGTATTTT.

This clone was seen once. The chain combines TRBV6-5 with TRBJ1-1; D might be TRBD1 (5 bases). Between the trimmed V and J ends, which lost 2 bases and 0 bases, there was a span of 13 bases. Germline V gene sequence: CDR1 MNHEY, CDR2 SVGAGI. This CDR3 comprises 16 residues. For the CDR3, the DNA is TGTGCCAGCAGTTACGGGGCAGGGAGGTTGAACACTGAAGCTTTCTTT. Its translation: CASSYGAGRLNTEAFF.

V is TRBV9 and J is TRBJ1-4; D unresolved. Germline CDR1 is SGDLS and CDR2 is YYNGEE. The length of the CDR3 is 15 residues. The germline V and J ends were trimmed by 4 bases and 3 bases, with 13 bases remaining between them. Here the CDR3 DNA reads TGTGCCAGCAGCAGAGAGGGTTTCGCTAATGAAAAACTGTTTTTT. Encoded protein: CASSREGFANEKLFF.

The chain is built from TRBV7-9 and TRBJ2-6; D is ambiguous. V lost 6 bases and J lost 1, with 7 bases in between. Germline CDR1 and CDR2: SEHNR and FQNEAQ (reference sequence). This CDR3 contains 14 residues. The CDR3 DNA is TGTGCCAGCAGTCAGGTTTCTGGGGCCAACGTCCTGACTTTC. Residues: CASSQVSGANVLTF.

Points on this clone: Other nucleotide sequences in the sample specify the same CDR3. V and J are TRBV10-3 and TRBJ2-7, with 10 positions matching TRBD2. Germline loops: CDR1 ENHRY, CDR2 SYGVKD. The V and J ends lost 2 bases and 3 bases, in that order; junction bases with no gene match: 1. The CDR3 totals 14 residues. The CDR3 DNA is TGTGCCATCAGTGAGCTAGCGGGAGTCTACGAGCAGTACTTC. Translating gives CAISELAGVYEQYF.

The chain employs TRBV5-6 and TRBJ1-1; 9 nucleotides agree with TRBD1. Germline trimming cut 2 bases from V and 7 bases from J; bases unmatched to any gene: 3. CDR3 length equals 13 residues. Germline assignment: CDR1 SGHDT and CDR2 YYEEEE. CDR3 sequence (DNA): TGTGCCAGCAGCTTCGGGACAGGGTATGAAGCTTTCTTT. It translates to CASSFGTGYEAFF.

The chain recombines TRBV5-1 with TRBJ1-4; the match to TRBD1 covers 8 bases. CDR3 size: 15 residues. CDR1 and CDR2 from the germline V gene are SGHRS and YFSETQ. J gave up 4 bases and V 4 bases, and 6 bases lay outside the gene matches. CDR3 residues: CASSRGTGDNEKLFF. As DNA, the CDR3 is TGCGCCAGCAGCCGCGGGACAGGTGATAATGAAAAACTGTTTTTT.

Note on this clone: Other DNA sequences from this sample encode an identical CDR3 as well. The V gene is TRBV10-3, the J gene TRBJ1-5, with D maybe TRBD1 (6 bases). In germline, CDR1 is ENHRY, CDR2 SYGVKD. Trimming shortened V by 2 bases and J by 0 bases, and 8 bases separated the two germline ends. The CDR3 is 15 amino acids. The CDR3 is CAISEEGGSNQPQHF. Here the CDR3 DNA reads TGTGCCATCAGTGAGGAAGGGGGTAGCAATCAGCCCCAGCATTTT.

The CDR3 DNA reads TGTGCCAGCAGTTTGCGGCGCGCCACTGAAGCTTTCTTT. This translates into CASSLRRATEAFF. The chain joins TRBV28 to TRBJ1-1; D call uncertain. Germline loops: CDR1 MDHEN, CDR2 SYDVKM. This CDR3 region has 13 residues. Trimming removed 3 bases at V and 4 bases at J, with 9 bases between.

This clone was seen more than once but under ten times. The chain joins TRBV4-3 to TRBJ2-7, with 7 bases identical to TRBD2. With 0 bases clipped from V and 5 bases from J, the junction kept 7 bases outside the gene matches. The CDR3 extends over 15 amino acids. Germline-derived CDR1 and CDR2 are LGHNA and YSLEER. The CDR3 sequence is CASSQDILARNEQYF. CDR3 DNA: TGCGCCAGCAGCCAAGATATACTAGCGCGCAACGAGCAGTACTTC.

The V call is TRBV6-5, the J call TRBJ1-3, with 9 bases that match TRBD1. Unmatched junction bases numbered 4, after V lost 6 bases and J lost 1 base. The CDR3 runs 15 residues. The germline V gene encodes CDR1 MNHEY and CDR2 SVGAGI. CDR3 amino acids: CASSRGTGSGNTIYF. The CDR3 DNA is TGTGCCAGCAGCCGTGGGACAGGGTCTGGAAACACCATATATTTT.

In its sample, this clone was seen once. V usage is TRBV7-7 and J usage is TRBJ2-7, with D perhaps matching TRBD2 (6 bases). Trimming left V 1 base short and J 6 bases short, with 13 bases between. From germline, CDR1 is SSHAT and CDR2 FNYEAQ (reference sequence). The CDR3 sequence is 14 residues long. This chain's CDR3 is CASSLGGTASEQYF. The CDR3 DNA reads TGTGCCAGCAGCTTAGGCGGGACGGCCTCCGAGCAGTACTTC.

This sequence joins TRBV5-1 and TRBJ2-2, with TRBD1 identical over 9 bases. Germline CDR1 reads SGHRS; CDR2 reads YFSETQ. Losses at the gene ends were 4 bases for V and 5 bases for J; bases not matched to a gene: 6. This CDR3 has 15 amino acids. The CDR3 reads CASSRGQGRTGELFF. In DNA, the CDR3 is TGCGCCAGCAGCCGGGGACAGGGCAGGACCGGGGAGCTGTTTTTT. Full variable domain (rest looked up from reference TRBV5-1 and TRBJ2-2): KAGVTQTPRYLIKTRGQQVTLSCSPISGHRSVSWYQQTPGQGLQFLFEYFSETQRNKGNFPGRFSGRQFSNSRSEMNVSTLELGDSALYLCASSRGQGRTGELFFGEGSRLTVL.

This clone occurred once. The CDR3 protein is CASSTGQGYEQYF. CDR3 nucleotides: TGCGCCAGCAGCACGGGACAGGGATACGAGCAGTACTTC. The chain recombines TRBV5-1 with TRBJ2-7; 9 bases map to TRBD1. In germline, CDR1 is SGHRS, CDR2 YFSETQ. This CDR3 region has 13 residues. The ends lost 4 bases at V and 4 bases at J; junction bases unmatched: 3. Full variable domain (rest looked up from reference TRBV5-1 and TRBJ2-7): KAGVTQTPRYLIKTRGQQVTLSCSPISGHRSVSWYQQTPGQGLQFLFEYFSETQRNKGNFPGRFSGRQFSNSRSEMNVSTLELGDSALYLCASSTGQGYEQYFGPGTRLTVT.

CDR3 DNA sequence: TGCAGTGCTAGTCTAGCGGGAGAGGTCAGCTACGAGCAGTACTTC. Translated: CSASLAGEVSYEQYF. The chain is built from TRBV20-1 and TRBJ2-7; 10 nucleotides line up with TRBD2. The junction had 8 bases not matched to a gene; V was cut back by 3 bases and J by 3 bases. Germline V gives CDR1 DFQATT, CDR2 SNEGSKA (reference sequence). This CDR3 is 15 amino acids long.

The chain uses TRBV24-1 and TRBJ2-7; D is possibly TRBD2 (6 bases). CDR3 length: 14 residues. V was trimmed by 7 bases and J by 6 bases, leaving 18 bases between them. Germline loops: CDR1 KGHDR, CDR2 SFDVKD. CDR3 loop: CATRGPGVVGEQYF. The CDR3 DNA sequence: TGTGCCACCAGGGGGCCGGGGGTAGTTGGCGAGCAGTACTTC.

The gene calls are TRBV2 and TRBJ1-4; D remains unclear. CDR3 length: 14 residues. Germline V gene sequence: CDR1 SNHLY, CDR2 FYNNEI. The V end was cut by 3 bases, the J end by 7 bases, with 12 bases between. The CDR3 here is CASSDREMFEKLFF. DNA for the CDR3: TGTGCCAGCAGTGACCGGGAGATGTTTGAAAAACTGTTTTTT.

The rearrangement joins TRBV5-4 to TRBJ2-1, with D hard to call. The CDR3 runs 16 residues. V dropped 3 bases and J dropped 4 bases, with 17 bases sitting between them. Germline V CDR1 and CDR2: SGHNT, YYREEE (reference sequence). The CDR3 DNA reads TGTGCCAGCAGCTCGACGGGTCATAATCTATACAATGAGCAGTTCTTC. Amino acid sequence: CASSSTGHNLYNEQFF.